This T cell receptor beta chain was identified during a study of a mutant IDH1 vaccine in newly diagnosed glioma. Study information: The initiation of vaccination occurred 4-6 weeks after radiotherapy alone, or with temozolomide cycles.

Comments on this clone: The antigen is undetermined.

Time point reported: week 47, end of study. Doses consisted of 300 ug of mutant IDH1 20-mer peptide each, paired with topical imiquimod. Sequenced by immunoSEQ multiplex PCR; TCRdb stores in-frame clones only, minus some. The table has roughly 34,000 clones, around 90% seen once. Germline values: CDR1 SGHRS, CDR2 YFSETQ. This CDR3 contains 16 residues. V shed 1 base and J 0 bases; nucleotides not matched to a gene: 0. The sequencing here drew on PBMCs, taken from a glioma patient whose treatment included an IDH1 peptide vaccine. The receptor's source is a woman between 40 and 55 years old with glioma. The V call is TRBV5-1, the J call TRBJ2-2, with TRBD2 matching over 10 bases. DNA of the CDR3: TGCGCCAGCAGCTTGCTAGCGGGAGCGAACACCGGGGAGCTGTTTTTT. Residues: CASSLLAGANTGELFF.